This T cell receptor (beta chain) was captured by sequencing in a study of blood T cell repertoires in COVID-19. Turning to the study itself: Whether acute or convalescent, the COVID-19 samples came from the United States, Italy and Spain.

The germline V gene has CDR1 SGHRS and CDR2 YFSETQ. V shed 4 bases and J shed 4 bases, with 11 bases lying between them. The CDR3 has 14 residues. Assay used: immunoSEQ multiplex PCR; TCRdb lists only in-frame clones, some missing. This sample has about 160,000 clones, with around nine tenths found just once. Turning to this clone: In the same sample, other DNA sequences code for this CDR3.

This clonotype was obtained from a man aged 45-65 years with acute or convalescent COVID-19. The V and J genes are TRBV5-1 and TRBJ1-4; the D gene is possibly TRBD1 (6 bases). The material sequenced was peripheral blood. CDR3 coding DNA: TGCGCCAGCAGCAGGACAGTCGATAATGAAAAACTGTTTTTT. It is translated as CASSRTVDNEKLFF.